The sequence of this T cell receptor (beta chain) was determined in a study of post-analysis software for immune sequencing data. Across the study: The disease courses covered relapsing-remitting, secondary progressive and progressive-relapsing multiple sclerosis.

Unique molecular identifiers were present in the TCR beta cDNA libraries. T cells numbering about 0.9 to 11 million gave rise to 500,000 or so cDNA molecules. TCRdb used MiXCR to reprocess the PCR reads, holding one entry per CDR3 protein. The sample lists about 770,000 distinct CDR3 sequences, 46% occurring once. Concerning this clonotype itself: Its cognate antigen is unknown.

CDR1 is PRHDT, CDR2 FYEKMQ, per germline (reference sequence). This CDR3 region has 12 residues. V shed 2 bases and J shed 6 bases, with 8 bases lying between them. Overall study results and limits: Compared with controls, patients had more of five TRBV segments, including TRBV5-6, TRBV5-1 and TRBV20-1.

This receptor was taken from a girl aged 10 to 17 with multiple sclerosis. Sequencing used blood. This rearrangement joins TRBV13 to TRBJ2-7, with D possibly being TRBD1 (6 bases). CDR3 protein: CASSLLQGEQYF. The CDR3 DNA sequence: TGTGCCAGCAGCTTACTACAGGGCGAGCAGTACTTC.